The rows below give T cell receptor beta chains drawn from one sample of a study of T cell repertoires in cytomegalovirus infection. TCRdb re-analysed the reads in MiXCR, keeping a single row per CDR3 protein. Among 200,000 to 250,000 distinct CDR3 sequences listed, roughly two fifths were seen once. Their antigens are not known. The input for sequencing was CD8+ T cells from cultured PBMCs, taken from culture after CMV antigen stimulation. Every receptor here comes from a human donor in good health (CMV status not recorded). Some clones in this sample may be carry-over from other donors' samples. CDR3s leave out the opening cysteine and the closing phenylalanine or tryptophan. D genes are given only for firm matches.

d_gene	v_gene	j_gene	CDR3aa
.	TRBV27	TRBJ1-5	ASSLSGGYSNQPQH
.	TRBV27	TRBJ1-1	ASNTGMNTEAF
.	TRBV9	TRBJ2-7	ASSPSGRIYEQY
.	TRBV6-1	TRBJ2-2	ASSEGPSGELF
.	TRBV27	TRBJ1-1	ASSYSASGTEAF
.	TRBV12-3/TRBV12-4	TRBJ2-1	ASSFSLYNEQF
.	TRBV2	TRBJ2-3	ASRTVYMKSTDTQY
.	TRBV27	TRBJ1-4	ASRSINEKLF
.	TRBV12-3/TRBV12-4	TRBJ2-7	ASSFWGEEQY
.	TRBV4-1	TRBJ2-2	ASNLGGTGELF
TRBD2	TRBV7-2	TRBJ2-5	ASSLAGGLKETQY
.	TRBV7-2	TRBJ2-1	ASSLEGISYNEQF
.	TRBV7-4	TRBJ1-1	ASSNLGGQENTEAF
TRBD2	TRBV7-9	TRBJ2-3	ASSALAGVGDTQY
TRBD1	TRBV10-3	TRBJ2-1	AIILDRDRGNNEQF
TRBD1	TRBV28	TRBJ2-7	ASRWGQGAYEQY
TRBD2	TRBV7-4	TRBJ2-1	ASSSQREFNEQF
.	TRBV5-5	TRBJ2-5	ASSLFRMPQETQY
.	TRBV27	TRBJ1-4	ASSEASTNEKLF
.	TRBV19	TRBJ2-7	ASSPSGGQFLYEQY
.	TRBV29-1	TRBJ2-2	SVGDRGMSNTGELF
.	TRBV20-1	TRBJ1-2	SASVGRRDGYT
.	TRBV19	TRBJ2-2	ASSLAGPGGGELF
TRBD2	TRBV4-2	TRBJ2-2	ASSQKSIQGRARVGELF
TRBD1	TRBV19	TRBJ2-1	ASSDGTGGYPYNEQF
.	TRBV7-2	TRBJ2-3	ASSFRDRTDTQY
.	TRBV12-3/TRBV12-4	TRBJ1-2	ASSHRNYGYT
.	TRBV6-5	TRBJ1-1	ASSLLGAGGGTEAF